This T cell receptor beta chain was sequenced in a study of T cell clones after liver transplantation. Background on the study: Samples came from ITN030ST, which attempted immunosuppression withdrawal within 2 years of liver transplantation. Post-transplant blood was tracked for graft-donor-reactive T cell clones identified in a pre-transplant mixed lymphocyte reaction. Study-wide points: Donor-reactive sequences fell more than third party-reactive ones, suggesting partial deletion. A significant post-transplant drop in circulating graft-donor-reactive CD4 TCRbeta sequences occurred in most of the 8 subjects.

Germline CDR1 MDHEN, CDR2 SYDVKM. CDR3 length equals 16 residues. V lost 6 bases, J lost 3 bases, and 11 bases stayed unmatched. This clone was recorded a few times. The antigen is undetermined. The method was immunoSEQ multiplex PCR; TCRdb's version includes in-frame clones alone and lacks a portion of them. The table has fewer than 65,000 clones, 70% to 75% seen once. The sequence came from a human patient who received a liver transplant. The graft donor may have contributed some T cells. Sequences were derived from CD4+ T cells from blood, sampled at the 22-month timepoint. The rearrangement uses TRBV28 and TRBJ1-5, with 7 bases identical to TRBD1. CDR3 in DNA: TGTGCCAGCAGCTCAAACACAGGGGCGATCAATCAGCCCCAGCATTTT. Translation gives CASSSNTGAINQPQHF.